Sequencing of this TCR beta chain was carried out in a study of post-analysis software for immune sequencing data (dated by TCRdb to about 2015). About the full investigation: Relapsing-remitting, secondary progressive and progressive-relapsing multiple sclerosis were recorded as disease courses, and subtype annotation was lacking for some patients. The patient repertoires were compared against about 10 previously published healthy control repertoires obtained from donors aged roughly 6 to 28 years. A subset of samples was prepared in parallel using single-end sample barcoding, then pooled and co-amplified after Illumina adapter ligation.

Beyond this particular receptor, the publication reports: Compared with controls, multiple sclerosis patients had significantly lower normalized Chao1 diversity, a finding suggesting substantial peripheral T-cell clonal expansion. The control group was slightly older than the multiple sclerosis patient group. Direct clustering with F measure revealed strong co-clustering of samples prepared in the same batch, which led to a batch-effect correction.

The method behind the library was PCR. Sequencing relied on an Illumina HiSeq 2500. To reduce PCR and sequencing biases, unique molecular identifiers were incorporated into the TCR beta cDNA libraries. Every 1 to 10 million input T cells yielded 500,000 or so cDNA molecules, meaning each molecule approximated one T cell. Patient libraries were prepared and sequenced with the same protocol used for the earlier healthy control dataset. Within a given batch, samples were prepared together, multiplexed and sequenced on the same HiSeq lane. The authors' pipeline ran thus. MIGEC handled the raw barcoded reads, throwing out single-read molecular identifier groups before consensus assembly and CDR3 extraction. Clonotype tables were post-analysed with VDJtools, and diversity was normalized by down-sampling all datasets to the smallest sample size. In repertoire overlap clustering, CDR3 amino acid sequences, but not nucleotide sequences, were matched to correct batch-related cross-sample contamination. The public reads were run again by TCRdb, first through fastp at Q25 and then through MiXCR, and only productive beta chains were kept. Identical CDR3 proteins give one entry, which carries the most common genes and DNA. TCRdb, rather than the study authors, made the V and J calls. For this sample there are a few hundred thousand distinct CDR3 sequences; around 40% appear just once. About 12% of the sample is in the top ten clones.

As regards this clonotype: What antigen it recognizes has not been identified. The sample holds no much larger clone one base away, and base qualities are not on file.

TCR beta repertoires were profiled from peripheral blood of 13 young patients with multiple sclerosis to demonstrate the VDJtools post-analysis software. The multiple sclerosis patients were children and adolescents between roughly 6 and 17 years of age. This sequence originates from a girl between 5 and 17 years old with multiple sclerosis. Specimen: blood.

CDR3 loop: CAISGQVSGANVLTF. The DNA reads as follows: TGTGCCATCAGTGGACAGGTCTCTGGGGCCAACGTCCTGACTTTC. The sequence is built from TRBV10-3 and TRBJ2-6, with TRBD1 tentatively as D gene (6 bases match). A distance of 7 bases separates the germline ends of V and J, which lose 4 bases and 0 bases respectively. Per the germline V gene, ENHRY is the CDR1 and SYGVKD is the CDR2. From the cysteine up to the phenylalanine, the CDR3 has a length of 15 residues. Just CDR3 DNA is preserved here, 45 bases in frame from base 1.